This is a list of T cell receptor beta chains from one sample in a study of blood T cell repertoires in COVID-19. Profiling relied on immunoSEQ multiplex PCR, and the TCRdb table lists in-frame clones only, not all of them. The sample records some 200,000 clones, approximately 80% being singletons. Sequenced: peripheral blood. These receptors originate from a human donor in a cohort sampled during active COVID-19. Both conserved end residues are part of each CDR3. A D gene is named only where the DNA matches it firmly. Clone sizes are given selectively: once, few, many, or a class where the clone is expanded.

v_call	clone_size	j_call	d_call	cdr3_nt	cdr3_aa
TRBV29-1	NA	TRBJ1-2	NA	TGCAGCGCCGGACAGACTAACTATGGCTACACCTTC	CSAGQTNYGYTF
TRBV5-1	NA	TRBJ1-1	TRBD1	TGCGCCAGCAGCCTACAGGGGGCGAACACTGAAGCTTTCTTT	CASSLQGANTEAFF
TRBV7-9	NA	TRBJ1-3	NA	TGTGCCAGCAGCTTGGCTTATGGAAACACCATATATTTT	CASSLAYGNTIYF
TRBV15	NA	TRBJ2-2	TRBD1	TGTGCCACCAGAAGACAGGGGGCGAACACCGGGGAGCTGTTTTTT	CATRRQGANTGELFF
TRBV27	NA	TRBJ2-7	NA	TGTGCCAGCAGTTTTACGGACAGCTCCTACGAGCAGTACTTC	CASSFTDSSYEQYF
TRBV5-1	NA	TRBJ1-1	NA	TGCGCCAGCAGCACCTCGGGATCTGAAGCTTTCTTT	CASSTSGSEAFF
TRBV7-2	NA	TRBJ2-7	NA	TGTGCCAGCAGCGTGTCGCGGGAAACCCACGAGCAGTACTTC	CASSVSRETHEQYF
TRBV9	NA	TRBJ2-3	NA	TGTGCCAGCAGCACCCGAGGCACAGATACGCAGTATTTT	CASSTRGTDTQYF
TRBV9	NA	TRBJ1-3	NA	TGTGCCAGCAGCCAAGCAGGAAACACCATATATTTT	CASSQAGNTIYF
TRBV5-1	NA	TRBJ2-3	TRBD2	TGCGCCAGCAGCTTAGCGGGAGTGACAGATACGCAGTATTTT	CASSLAGVTDTQYF
TRBV9	once	TRBJ1-6	NA	TGTGCCAGCAGCCATACAGGTTATAATTCACCCCTCCACTTT	CASSHTGYNSPLHF
TRBV12-3/TRBV12-4	NA	TRBJ2-4	NA	TGTGCCAGCAGTTTAGACAGGGTAAACATTCAGTACTTC	CASSLDRVNIQYF
TRBV5-8	NA	TRBJ1-5	TRBD1	TGTGCCAGCAGCTCCGGACAGGGGGCAAGGGGCAATCAGCCCCAGCATTTT	CASSSGQGARGNQPQHF
TRBV5-1	NA	TRBJ2-2	NA	TGCGCCAGCAGCTTGGTCCTCAACACCGGGGAGCTGTTTTTT	CASSLVLNTGELFF
TRBV15	NA	TRBJ1-6	NA	TGTGCCACCAGCAGAGACATAGATAATTCACCCCTCCACTTT	CATSRDIDNSPLHF
TRBV7-9	NA	TRBJ2-7	TRBD2	TGTGCCAGCAGCTTAGGGACTAGCGGGAGCAACGAGCAGTACTTC	CASSLGTSGSNEQYF
TRBV6-5	NA	TRBJ2-7	NA	TGTGCCAGCAGCCCCACCGTGGACGGAGGCTACGAGCAGTACTTC	CASSPTVDGGYEQYF
TRBV2	few	TRBJ1-2	TRBD1	TGTGCCACCCGACAGGGGGTGGTTGGCTACACCTTC	CATRQGVVGYTF
TRBV30	NA	TRBJ1-5	TRBD1	TGTGCCTGGGAACACGGGACAGTTATTAGCAATCAGCCCCAGCATTTT	CAWEHGTVISNQPQHF
TRBV2	NA	TRBJ2-7	TRBD1	TGTGCCAGCAGTACAGGGGAAGGGTACGAGCAGTACTTC	CASSTGEGYEQYF
TRBV6-5	NA	TRBJ2-5	NA	TGTGCCAGCAGTTACCAGGCGGGAATAGAGACCCAGTACTTC	CASSYQAGIETQYF
TRBV2	NA	TRBJ2-7	TRBD1	TGTGCCAGCAGTGAGGGGTGGACAGGGGGATCCTACGAGCAGTACTTC	CASSEGWTGGSYEQYF
TRBV5-1	NA	TRBJ1-2	TRBD1	TGCGCCAGCAGCTTGATGACAGGGGGCAACTATGGCTACACCTTC	CASSLMTGGNYGYTF
TRBV6-5	NA	TRBJ1-3	NA	TGTGCCAGCAGTTACGCCCGGGGGGTTGAAAACACCATATATTTT	CASSYARGVENTIYF
TRBV5-6	once	TRBJ2-3	NA	TGTGCCAGCAGCCCCCAGGAGGGGCCCACAGATACGCAGTATTTT	CASSPQEGPTDTQYF
TRBV6-2/TRBV6-3	once	TRBJ2-7	TRBD2	TGTGCCAGCAGTTGGGGGACTAGCGGGAGAAGCACCTACGAGCAGTACTTC	CASSWGTSGRSTYEQYF
TRBV19	NA	TRBJ2-3	NA	TGTGCCAGTAGTACCGGGTATACGCAGTATTTT	CASSTGYTQYF
TRBV19	NA	TRBJ1-3	NA	TGTGCCAGTAGCGCATGGGCCTCTGGAAACACCATATATTTT	CASSAWASGNTIYF
TRBV6-5	NA	TRBJ1-2	TRBD1	TGTGCCAGCAGTTACGTGAGGGGGCGCAGTGGCTACACCTTC	CASSYVRGRSGYTF
TRBV19	NA	TRBJ2-7	TRBD2	TGTGCCAGTAGTCTAGCGGGAGGGCGGGAGCAGTACTTC	CASSLAGGREQYF
TRBV5-1	NA	TRBJ1-6	NA	TGCGCCAGCAGCTTGGCAGGGGTGAATTCACCCCTCCACTTT	CASSLAGVNSPLHF
TRBV7-2	NA	TRBJ2-2	TRBD2	TGTGCCAGCAGCCCGGGGACTAGCGGGACAAACGGGGAGCTGTTTTTT	CASSPGTSGTNGELFF
TRBV27	NA	TRBJ2-2	TRBD1	TGTGCCAGCGGGGGGACAGGGGGCACCGGGGAGCTGTTTTTT	CASGGTGGTGELFF
TRBV15	NA	TRBJ2-1	TRBD2	TGTGCCACCAGCAGCCCGACTAGCGGGAGGTTACCCTACAATGAGCAGTTCTTC	CATSSPTSGRLPYNEQFF
TRBV5-1	NA	TRBJ2-1	TRBD2	TGCGCCAGCAGCTGGACCGGGACTACATACAATGAGCAGTTCTTC	CASSWTGTTYNEQFF
TRBV7-9	NA	TRBJ1-1	TRBD1	TGTGCCAGCAGACAGGACAGGGGGAACACTGAAGCTTTCTTT	CASRQDRGNTEAFF
TRBV15	NA	TRBJ2-1	NA	TGTGCCACCAGCAGACAGGGAACCCACAATGAGCAGTTCTTC	CATSRQGTHNEQFF
TRBV2	NA	TRBJ2-2	TRBD1	TGTGCCAGCAGCGGGACAGTCAACACCGGGGAGCTGTTTTTT	CASSGTVNTGELFF
TRBV3-1/TRBV3-2	NA	TRBJ1-1	NA	TGTGCCAGCAGCCTTTGGACAGCGAACACTGAAGCTTTCTTT	CASSLWTANTEAFF
TRBV14	NA	TRBJ2-5	TRBD2	TGTGCCAGCAAAAGGGGAGCTAGCGGGACCCAGTACTTC	CASKRGASGTQYF
TRBV6-6	NA	TRBJ2-1	NA	TGTGCCAGCAGCCAAGTGAAGGGGTACAATGAGCAGTTCTTC	CASSQVKGYNEQFF
TRBV5-5	NA	TRBJ1-2	NA	TGTGCCAGCAGCTTGGGTTGGTACATTGACTATGGCTACACCTTC	CASSLGWYIDYGYTF
TRBV7-9	NA	TRBJ2-7	TRBD2	TGTGCCCTCGGAGGGACTAGCGCCTACGAGCAGTACTTC	CALGGTSAYEQYF
TRBV7-8	many	TRBJ2-7	TRBD2	TGTGCCAGCAGCCCAAAGGGGGGTAGCGGGAGGTACGAGCAGTACTTC	CASSPKGGSGRYEQYF
TRBV28	NA	TRBJ1-6	NA	TGTGCCAGCAGCACTCAGGGGCGTCGCGGTTCACCCCTCCACTTT	CASSTQGRRGSPLHF
TRBV6-2/TRBV6-3	NA	TRBJ1-1	TRBD1	TGTGCCAGCAGTTACCCAAGGGACAGCCACACTGAAGCTTTCTTT	CASSYPRDSHTEAFF